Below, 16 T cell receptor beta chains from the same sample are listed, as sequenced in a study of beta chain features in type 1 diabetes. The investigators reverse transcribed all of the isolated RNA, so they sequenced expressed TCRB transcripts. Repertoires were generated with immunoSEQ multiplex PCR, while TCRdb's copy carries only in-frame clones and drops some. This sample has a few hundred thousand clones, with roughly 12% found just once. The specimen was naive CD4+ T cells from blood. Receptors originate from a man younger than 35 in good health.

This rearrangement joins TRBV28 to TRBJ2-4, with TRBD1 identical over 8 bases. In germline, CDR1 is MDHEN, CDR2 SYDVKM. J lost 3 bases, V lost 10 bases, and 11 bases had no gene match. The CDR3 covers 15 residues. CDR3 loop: CATLSGGLDKNIQYF. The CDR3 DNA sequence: TGTGCCACCTTATCAGGGGGCTTGGACAAAAACATTCAGTACTTC.

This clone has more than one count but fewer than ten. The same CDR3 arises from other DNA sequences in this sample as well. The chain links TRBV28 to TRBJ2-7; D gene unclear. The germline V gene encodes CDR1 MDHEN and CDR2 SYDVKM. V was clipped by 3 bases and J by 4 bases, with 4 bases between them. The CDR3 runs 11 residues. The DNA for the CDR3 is TGTGCCAGCAGTTTGAGATACGAGCAGTACTTC. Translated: CASSLRYEQYF.

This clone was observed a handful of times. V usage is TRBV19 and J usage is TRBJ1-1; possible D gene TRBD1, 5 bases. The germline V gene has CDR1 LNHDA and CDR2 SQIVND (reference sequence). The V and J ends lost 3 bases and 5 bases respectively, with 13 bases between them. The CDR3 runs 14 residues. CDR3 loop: CASSMQGEGTEAFF. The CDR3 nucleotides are TGTGCCAGTAGTATGCAAGGGGAGGGGACTGAAGCTTTCTTT.

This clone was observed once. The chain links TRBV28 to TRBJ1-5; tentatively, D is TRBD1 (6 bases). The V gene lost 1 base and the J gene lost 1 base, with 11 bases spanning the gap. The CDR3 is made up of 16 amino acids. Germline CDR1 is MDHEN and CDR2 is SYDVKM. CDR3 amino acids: CASSLSDRKSNQPQHF. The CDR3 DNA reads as TGTGCCAGCAGTTTATCTGACAGGAAAAGCAATCAGCCCCAGCATTTT.

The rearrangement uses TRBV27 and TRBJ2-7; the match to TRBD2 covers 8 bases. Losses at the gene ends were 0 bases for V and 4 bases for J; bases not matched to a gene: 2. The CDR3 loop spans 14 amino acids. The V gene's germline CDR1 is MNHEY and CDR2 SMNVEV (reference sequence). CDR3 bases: TGTGCCAGCAGTTTATCAGGACTAGCTTACGAGCAGTACTTC. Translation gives CASSLSGLAYEQYF.

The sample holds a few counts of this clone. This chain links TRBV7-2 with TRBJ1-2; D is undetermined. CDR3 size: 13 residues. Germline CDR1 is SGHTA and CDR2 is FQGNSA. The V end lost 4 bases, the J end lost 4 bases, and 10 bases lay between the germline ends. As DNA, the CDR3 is TGTGCCAGCAGCTCCACGAACAGCTATGGCTACACCTTC. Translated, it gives CASSSTNSYGYTF.

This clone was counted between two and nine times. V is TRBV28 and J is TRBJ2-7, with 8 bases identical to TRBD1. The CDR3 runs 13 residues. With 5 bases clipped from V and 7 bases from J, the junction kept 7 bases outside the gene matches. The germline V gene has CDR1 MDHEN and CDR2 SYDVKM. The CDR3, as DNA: TGTGCCAGCAGTCCCTCGGACAGGGCAGAGCAGTACTTC. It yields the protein CASSPSDRAEQYF.

CDR3 nucleotide sequence: TGTGCCAGCTCCGAGGCGGACAGGGTTGGCTACACCTTC. It translates to CASSEADRVGYTF. J is TRBJ1-2 and V is TRBV7-6, with 8 bases aligning to TRBD1. The ends lost 8 bases at V and 7 bases at J; junction bases unmatched: 9. Per germline, CDR1 SGHVS and CDR2 FNYEAQ. CDR3 length: 13 amino acids.

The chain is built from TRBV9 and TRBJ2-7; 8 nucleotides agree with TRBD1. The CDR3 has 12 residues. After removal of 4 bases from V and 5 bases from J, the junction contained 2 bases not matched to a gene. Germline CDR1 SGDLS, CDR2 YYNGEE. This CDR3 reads CASSRDRNEQYF. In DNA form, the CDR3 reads TGTGCCAGCAGCCGGGACAGGAACGAGCAGTACTTC.

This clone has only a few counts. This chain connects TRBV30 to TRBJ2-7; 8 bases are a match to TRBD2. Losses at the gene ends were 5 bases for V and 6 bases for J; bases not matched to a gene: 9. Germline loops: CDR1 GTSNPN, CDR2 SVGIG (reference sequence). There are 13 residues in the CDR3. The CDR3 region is CAWSDGRVTEQYF. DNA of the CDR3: TGTGCCTGGTCCGACGGGAGGGTGACCGAGCAGTACTTC.

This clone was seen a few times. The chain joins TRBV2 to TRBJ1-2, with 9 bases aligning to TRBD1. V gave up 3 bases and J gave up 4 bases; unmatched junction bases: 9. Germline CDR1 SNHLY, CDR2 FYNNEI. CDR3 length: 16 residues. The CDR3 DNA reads TGTGCCAGCAGTGATCTTGTCGGACAGGGGTTCTATGGCTACACCTTC. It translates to CASSDLVGQGFYGYTF.

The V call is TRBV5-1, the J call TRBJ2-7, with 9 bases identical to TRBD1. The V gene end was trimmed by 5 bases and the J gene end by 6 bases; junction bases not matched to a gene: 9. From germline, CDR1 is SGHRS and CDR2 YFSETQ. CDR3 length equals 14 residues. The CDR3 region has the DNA TGCGCCAGCAGTGTAACGGACAGGGGTTTCGAGCAGTACTTC. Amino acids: CASSVTDRGFEQYF.

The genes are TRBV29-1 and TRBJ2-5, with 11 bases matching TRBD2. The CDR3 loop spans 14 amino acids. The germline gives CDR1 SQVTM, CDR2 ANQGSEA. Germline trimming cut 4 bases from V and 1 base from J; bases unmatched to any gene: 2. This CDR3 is CSVAGLAVQETQYF. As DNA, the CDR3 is TGCAGCGTTGCGGGACTAGCGGTCCAAGAGACCCAGTACTTC.

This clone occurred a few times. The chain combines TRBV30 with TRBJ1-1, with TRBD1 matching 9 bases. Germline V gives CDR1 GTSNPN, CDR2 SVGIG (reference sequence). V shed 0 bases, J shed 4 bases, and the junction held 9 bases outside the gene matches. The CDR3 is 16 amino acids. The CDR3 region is CAWSVGGQGSTTEAFF. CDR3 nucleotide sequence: TGTGCCTGGAGTGTAGGGGGACAGGGTTCGACCACTGAAGCTTTCTTT.

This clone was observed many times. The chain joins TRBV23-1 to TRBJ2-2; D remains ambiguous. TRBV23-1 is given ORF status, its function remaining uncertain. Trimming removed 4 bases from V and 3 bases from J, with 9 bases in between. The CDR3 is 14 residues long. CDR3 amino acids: CASSPPPDTGELFF. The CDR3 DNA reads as TGCGCCAGCAGTCCCCCCCCGGACACCGGGGAGCTGTTTTTT.

The DNA for the CDR3 is TGTGCCAGTACCCTAGACCAGGGGGTAGGAGGAGGCTACACCTTC. Its translation: CASTLDQGVGGGYTF. The J gene is TRBJ1-2, the V gene TRBV19; TRBD1 agrees at 7 bases. Germline CDR1 reads LNHDA; CDR2 reads SQIVND (reference sequence). Unmatched junction bases numbered 16, after V lost 7 bases and J lost 8 bases. CDR3 length: 15 residues.